This TCR beta chain is drawn from a study of CD8+ T cells in alopecia areata. Treatment given: oral pan-JAK inhibitor, 5-10 mg twice daily. Findings and limits, study-wide: Sequenced scalp T cells also include alphabeta T cells resident in normal skin.

Points on this clone: Its antigen remains unknown.

Following RNA extraction, reverse transcription yielded cDNA that acted as the sequencing template. The method was immunoSEQ multiplex PCR; TCRdb's version includes in-frame clones alone and lacks a portion of them. This sample has about 270,000 clones, with around three fifths found just once. Trimming took 6 bases from V and 2 from J, leaving 7 bases between them. Germline CDR1 and CDR2: MNHEY and SVGAGI. The CDR3 is 12 residues long. This chain links TRBV6-5 with TRBJ1-2; no reliable D call. The specimen was CD4+ T cells sorted from blood, collected around week 54, from a patient treated with tofacitinib. This receptor was taken from a human donor with alopecia areata. Written as DNA, the CDR3 is TGTGCCAGCAGGGGCCACAACTATGGCTACACCTTC. Encoded protein: CASRGHNYGYTF.